The present TCR beta chain was sequenced within a study of blood T cell repertoires in COVID-19. Germline V gene sequence: CDR1 SGDLS, CDR2 YYNGEE. The V and J ends lost 1 base and 1 base respectively, with 10 bases between them. The CDR3 is 15 residues long. A single count supports this clone. The assay was immunoSEQ multiplex PCR, and TCRdb's table has in-frame clones only and misses some. This sample has just over 650,000 clones, with about 87% found just once. The sample was peripheral blood. This TCR was sampled from a woman younger than 35 with acute or convalescent COVID-19. This sequence joins TRBV9 and TRBJ2-3, with D possibly being TRBD2 (6 bases). The CDR3: CASSVLGGGTDTQYF. CDR3 in DNA: TGTGCCAGCAGCGTACTAGGCGGGGGCACAGATACGCAGTATTTT.